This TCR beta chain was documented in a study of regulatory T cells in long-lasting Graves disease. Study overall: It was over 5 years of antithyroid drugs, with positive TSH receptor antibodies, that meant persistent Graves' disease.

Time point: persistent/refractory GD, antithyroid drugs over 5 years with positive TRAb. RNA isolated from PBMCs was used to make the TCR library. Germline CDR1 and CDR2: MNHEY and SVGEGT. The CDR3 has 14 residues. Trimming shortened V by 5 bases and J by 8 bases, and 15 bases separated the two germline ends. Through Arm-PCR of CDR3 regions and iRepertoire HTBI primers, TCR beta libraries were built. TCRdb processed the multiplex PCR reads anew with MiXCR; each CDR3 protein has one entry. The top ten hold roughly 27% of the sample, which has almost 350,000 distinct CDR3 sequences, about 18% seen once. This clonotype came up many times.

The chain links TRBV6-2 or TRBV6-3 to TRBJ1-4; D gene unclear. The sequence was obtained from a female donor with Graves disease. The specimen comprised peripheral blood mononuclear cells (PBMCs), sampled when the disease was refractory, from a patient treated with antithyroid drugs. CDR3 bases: TGTGCCAGCAGTGAGGGCGGCACGGAGGAAAAACTGTTTTTT. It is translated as CASSEGGTEEKLFF.